One and the same sample provided the 21 T cell receptor beta chains below, sequenced in a study of T-cell memory formation after mild COVID-19. TCRdb reprocessed the 5' RACE reads via MiXCR and lists one record per CDR3 protein. The table lists almost 350,000 distinct CDR3 sequences, roughly 20% of them singletons. Specimen: PBMCs or a T cell subset sorted from them (not recorded which). The receptors were gathered from a man aged 18 to 29 who had mild COVID-19 (a few samples of this study predate the infection). Cell type and time point are not known.

This sequence joins TRBV12-5 and TRBJ2-3, with D perhaps matching TRBD1 or TRBD2 (5 bases each). V lost 5 bases, J lost 10 bases, and 19 bases lay in between. Germline lookup yields CDR1 LGHNT and CDR2 FRNRAP. CDR3 length equals 14 residues. CDR3 DNA: TGTGCTAGTGGTCTAGGGACCGCGGCCGAGCCGCAGTATTTT. This codes for CASGLGTAAEPQYF.

The chain has TRBV11-1 and TRBJ2-1; possibly TRBD1 for D (6 bases). V dropped 5 bases and J dropped 6 bases, with 11 bases sitting between them. Germline values: CDR1 SGHAT, CDR2 FQDESV (reference sequence). The CDR3 covers 13 residues. For the CDR3, the DNA is TGTGCCAGCAGCGCGACAGGTACCAATGAGCAGTTCTTC. Translation gives CASSATGTNEQFF.

The chain links TRBV11-2 to TRBJ1-2; D perhaps matches TRBD1 (5 bases). The CDR3 runs 15 residues. V was shortened by 0 bases and J by 8 bases, with 16 bases between the two germline ends. From germline, CDR1 is SGHAT and CDR2 FQNNGV. The CDR3 is CASSLEVMLGGGYTF. CDR3 nucleotides: TGTGCCAGCAGCTTAGAGGTCATGTTGGGGGGAGGCTACACCTTC. The full variable domain, with the rest looked up from reference TRBV11-2 and TRBJ1-2, is EAGVAQSPRYKIIEKRQSVAFWCNPISGHATLYWYQQILGQGPKLLIQFQNNGVVDDSQLPKDRFSAERLKGVDSTLKIQPAKLEDSAVYLCASSLEVMLGGGYTFGSGTRLTVV.

The rearrangement uses TRBV9 and TRBJ1-2; D remains ambiguous. The germline CDR1 and CDR2 sequences are SGDLS and YYNGEE. The ends were cut back, 0 bases at V and 0 bases at J, with 9 bases in the middle. The CDR3 extends over 15 amino acids. CDR3 in DNA: TGTGCCAGCAGCGTAGATCCTAGTCCTAACTATGGCTACACCTTC. Amino acids: CASSVDPSPNYGYTF.

CDR3: CSAREGANEKLFF. Written as DNA, the CDR3 is TGCAGTGCAAGGGAGGGGGCGAATGAAAAACTGTTTTTT. V gene TRBV20-1 combines with J gene TRBJ1-4; 7 nucleotides align to TRBD1. From germline, CDR1 is DFQATT and CDR2 SNEGSKA (reference sequence). V shed 6 bases, J shed 5 bases, and the junction held 6 bases outside the gene matches. There are 13 residues in the CDR3.

The chain carries TRBV9 and TRBJ2-3, with 11 bases identical to TRBD2. This CDR3 has 17 residues. J lost 6 bases, V lost 4 bases, and 13 bases had no gene match. Germline V gene sequence: CDR1 SGDLS, CDR2 YYNGEE. The CDR3 region has the DNA TGTGCCAGCAGCAGGTCTAGCGGGGGGATGCCATGGGATACGCAGTATTTT. This translates into CASSRSSGGMPWDTQYF.

This clonotype has a handful of counts. The chain's CDR3 is CASSIRLYSNQPQHF. CDR3 coding DNA: TGTGCCAGTAGTATCCGCCTATATAGCAATCAGCCCCAGCATTTT. J is TRBJ1-5 and V is TRBV19; D is unclear. CDR3 length: 15 residues. The germline V and J ends were trimmed by 3 bases and 0 bases, with 9 bases remaining between them. Germline V gene sequence: CDR1 LNHDA, CDR2 SQIVND (reference sequence).

The rearrangement joins TRBV11-3 to TRBJ1-2; D is perhaps TRBD1 (6 bases). Germline V gene lookup returns CDR1 SGHNT and CDR2 YENEEA. V dropped 3 bases and J dropped 8 bases, with 13 bases sitting between them. This CDR3 comprises 13 residues. DNA for the CDR3: TGTGCCAGCAGCTTTGAAGGGGGTGCGGGCTACACCTTC. Translation gives CASSFEGGAGYTF.

This clonotype was seen a few times. The J gene is TRBJ2-3, the V gene TRBV9, with D perhaps TRBD2 (6 bases). Germline values: CDR1 SGDLS, CDR2 YYNGEE. V was trimmed by 5 bases and J by 6 bases, leaving 13 bases between them. The CDR3 covers 13 residues. The DNA for the CDR3 is TGTGCCAGCAGGGGGGGAGATGGGGATACGCAGTATTTT. Its translation is CASRGGDGDTQYF.

The V and J genes are TRBV7-2 and TRBJ2-3; 13 nucleotides agree with TRBD2. Germline CDR1 and CDR2: SGHTA and FQGNSA. The CDR3 sequence is 16 residues long. The V and J ends lost 7 bases and 3 bases, in that order; junction bases with no gene match: 7. CDR3 in amino acids: CASTVRLAGGTDTQYF. The DNA for the CDR3 is TGTGCCAGCACGGTCAGACTAGCGGGGGGAACAGATACGCAGTATTTT.

This clonotype was counted only a few times. V and J are TRBV5-1 and TRBJ2-1, with D tentatively TRBD1 or TRBD2 (6 bases each). The V and J ends lost 1 base and 9 bases respectively, with 14 bases between them. The CDR3 consists of 14 residues. CDR1 SGHRS and CDR2 YFSETQ come from the germline V gene. CDR3 nucleotides: TGCGCCAGCAGCTTGTCGGCCGGGGGCGGTGAGCAGTTCTTC. This codes for CASSLSAGGGEQFF.

This clonotype was seen a handful of times. The chain employs TRBV12-3 or TRBV12-4 and TRBJ2-1; D is ambiguous. V shed 5 bases and J shed 2 bases, with 16 bases lying between them. The CDR3 runs 16 residues. CDR3 loop: CASSLISGPAYNEQFF. DNA for the CDR3: TGTGCCAGCAGTCTAATCTCCGGACCAGCCTACAATGAGCAGTTCTTC.

This clonotype was observed a few times. The V gene is TRBV6-5, the J gene TRBJ2-7; TRBD1 is a possible D gene (8 bases). Germline values: CDR1 MNHEY, CDR2 SVGAGI. V shed 6 bases and J shed 4 bases, with 16 bases lying between them. The CDR3 is 14 residues long. DNA of the CDR3: TGTGCCAGCAGGAGAGGACAGGGAGGGTACGAGCAGTACTTC. It translates to CASRRGQGGYEQYF.

The chain links TRBV6-5 to TRBJ1-5; tentatively, D is TRBD1 (6 bases). Germline V gene lookup returns CDR1 MNHEY and CDR2 SVGAGI. Between the trimmed V and J ends, which lost 5 bases and 5 bases, there was a span of 13 bases. The CDR3 consists of 14 residues. CDR3 DNA: TGTGCCAGCAGTCCGCAACAGGGCTATCAGCCCCAGCATTTT. Its protein product is CASSPQQGYQPQHF.

This clonotype was seen more than once but under ten times. The chain carries TRBV6-2 or TRBV6-3 and TRBJ2-7; 7 nucleotides line up with TRBD2. J gave up 5 bases and V 7 bases, and 20 bases lay outside the gene matches. Germline CDR1 and CDR2: MNHEY and SVGEGT. CDR3 length: 17 amino acids. CDR3 coding DNA: TGTGCCAGCACCAACAACCACGGGGGGATACCTAACCACGAGCAGTACTTC. Amino acids: CASTNNHGGIPNHEQYF.

This chain uses TRBV4-3 with TRBJ2-1; 7 nucleotides match TRBD1. Germline V lookup: CDR1 LGHNA, CDR2 YSLEER. The CDR3 has 14 amino acids. V gave up 4 bases and J gave up 8 bases; unmatched junction bases: 8. The chain's CDR3 is CASSRSRDSYEQFF. CDR3 DNA: TGCGCCAGCAGCCGGTCCCGGGACAGCTATGAGCAGTTCTTC.

This chain uses TRBV20-1 with TRBJ2-3; D is ambiguous. Germline CDR1 reads DFQATT; CDR2 reads SNEGSKA (reference sequence). Trimming took off 6 bases at V and 7 bases at J, with 17 bases between the two ends. This CDR3 comprises 13 residues. CDR3 region: CSASENPRNTQYF. In nucleotides, the CDR3 is TGCAGTGCCAGTGAGAATCCAAGAAATACGCAGTATTTT.

This sequence joins TRBV5-1 and TRBJ1-2; 9 bases are a match to TRBD1. CDR3 size: 14 residues. Germline trimming cut 0 bases from V and 6 bases from J; bases unmatched to any gene: 3. CDR1 is SGHRS and CDR2 is YFSETQ in the germline V gene. CDR3 bases: TGCGCCAGCAGCTTGGCCAGGACAGGGGATGGCTACACCTTC. Translating it yields CASSLARTGDGYTF.

This clonotype was picked up a small number of times. This chain connects TRBV28 to TRBJ2-6; 13 nucleotides agree with TRBD2. CDR3 size: 18 residues. Germline-derived CDR1 and CDR2 are MDHEN and SYDVKM. V trimming: 6 bases; J trimming: 0 bases; junction bases outside the gene matches: 5. The CDR3 sequence: CASSRGTSGDSGANVLTF. In DNA, the CDR3 is TGTGCCAGCAGCCGAGGGACTAGCGGGGACTCTGGGGCCAACGTCCTGACTTTC.

The chain joins TRBV20-1 to TRBJ2-7, with 14 bases lining up with TRBD2. The V gene's germline CDR1 is DFQATT and CDR2 SNEGSKA (reference sequence). J lost 6 bases, V lost 5 bases, and 9 bases had no gene match. There are 15 residues in the CDR3. The CDR3 region is CSAWTSGGPCAEQYV. CDR3 coding DNA: TGCAGTGCTTGGACTAGCGGGGGGCCGTGTGCCGAGCAGTACGTC.

This clonotype was observed at least ten times. The J gene is TRBJ1-6, the V gene TRBV4-1, with no clear D. The CDR3 totals 15 residues. Trimming stripped 1 base from V and 9 bases from J, with 13 bases between. CDR1 MGHRA and CDR2 YSYEKL come from the germline V gene. CDR3 in DNA: TGCGCCAGCAGCCAAGGGCCTCGGGGTCCTTCACCCCTCCACTTT. Amino acid sequence: CASSQGPRGPSPLHF.